These 22 T cell receptor beta chains came from one sample sequenced in a study of T-cell memory formation after mild COVID-19. MiXCR, run by TCRdb on the 5' RACE reads, gives a single entry per CDR3 protein. The sample has approximately 300,000 distinct CDR3 sequences, 15% to 20% seen once. The material sequenced was PBMCs or a T cell subset sorted from them (not recorded which). The receptors derive from a man between 18 and 35 years old who had mild COVID-19 (a few samples of this study predate the infection). Cell type and time point are not known.

The V gene is TRBV2, the J gene TRBJ2-2, with 8 positions matching TRBD1. The CDR3 spans 14 residues. The V segment lost 2 bases and the J segment 7 bases; nucleotides outside the gene matches: 3. In germline, CDR1 is SNHLY, CDR2 FYNNEI. CDR3: CASSEWTGNGELFF. Written as DNA, the CDR3 is TGTGCCAGCAGTGAATGGACAGGGAACGGGGAGCTGTTTTTT. The full variable domain, completed using reference TRBV2 and TRBJ2-2, is EPEVTQTPSHQVTQMGQEVILRCVPISNHLYFYWYRQILGQKVEFLVSFYNNEISEKSEIFDDQFSVERPDGSNFTLKIRSTKLEDSAMYFCASSEWTGNGELFFGEGSRLTVL.

The CDR3 region is CASSPSGGVETQYF. The DNA of the CDR3 is TGTGCCAGCAGCCCGTCGGGGGGGGTCGAGACCCAGTACTTC. The V gene is TRBV3-1, the J gene TRBJ2-5; 8 bases align to TRBD2. With V trimmed by 4 bases and J by 5 bases, 6 bases remained unmatched. The CDR3 is made up of 14 amino acids. Germline V gene sequence: CDR1 LGHDT, CDR2 YNNKEL (reference sequence).

V usage is TRBV10-3 and J usage is TRBJ1-5, with a weak D call TRBD1 (5 bases). The CDR3 is 13 amino acids. V was pared by 7 bases and J by 5 bases, with 12 bases between. From germline, CDR1 is ENHRY and CDR2 SYGVKD. CDR3 residues: CAITRGEDQPQHF. The CDR3 nucleotides read TGTGCCATCACAAGAGGGGAGGATCAGCCCCAGCATTTT.

The genes are TRBV7-2 and TRBJ2-4, with D unclear. CDR3 length equals 14 residues. Trimming stripped 2 bases from V and 4 bases from J, with 9 bases between. CDR1 and CDR2 (germline): SGHTA, FQGNSA. CDR3 sequence (DNA): TGTGCCAGCAGCTTACCCGGACGGAAAAACATTCAGTACTTC. This sequence encodes CASSLPGRKNIQYF. Combining the CDR3 with reference TRBV7-2 and TRBJ2-4 gives the whole variable domain GAGVSQSPSNKVTEKGKDVELRCDPISGHTALYWYRQSLGQGLEFLIYFQGNSAPDKSGLPSDRFSAERTGGSVSTLTIQRTQQEDSAVYLCASSLPGRKNIQYFGAGTRLSVL.

This rearrangement joins TRBV5-1 to TRBJ2-5; weak D call: TRBD2 (7 bases). Germline CDR1 reads SGHRS; CDR2 reads YFSETQ. The CDR3 has 13 amino acids. V was pared by 5 bases and J by 5 bases, with 13 bases between. CDR3 sequence: CASRVGGQETQYF. The DNA of the CDR3 is TGCGCCAGCAGAGTCGGGGGGCAGGAGACCCAGTACTTC.

This clonotype was seen a few times. The chain employs TRBV6-5 and TRBJ2-7, with TRBD1 as a possible D gene (6 bases). This CDR3 has 14 amino acids. V lost 6 bases and J 3 bases, leaving 15 bases between the germline ends. The germline V gene has CDR1 MNHEY and CDR2 SVGAGI. The CDR3 bases are TGTGCCAGCAGGACAGCCAGGGGCGGCTACGAGCAGTACTTC. Its translation: CASRTARGGYEQYF.

This clonotype has a handful of counts. The rearrangement joins TRBV18 to TRBJ2-3; the D is unclear. The CDR3 consists of 13 residues. Germline CDR1 is KGHSH and CDR2 is LQKENI. The ends were cut back, 3 bases at V and 6 bases at J, with 10 bases in the middle. The CDR3 here is CASSPEFGDTQYF. CDR3 DNA: TGTGCCAGCTCACCTGAGTTTGGCGATACGCAGTATTTT.

The V gene is TRBV6-2 or TRBV6-3, the J gene TRBJ2-7; TRBD1 is a possible D gene (5 bases). CDR1 is MNHEY and CDR2 is SVGEGT in the germline V gene. Trimming stripped 4 bases from V and 6 bases from J, with 7 bases between. The CDR3 sequence is 11 residues long. The CDR3 DNA sequence: TGTGCCAGCAGTTGGGGCTCCGAGCAGTACGTC. It encodes CASSWGSEQYV.

This clonotype was counted only a few times. The V and J genes are TRBV24-1 and TRBJ2-5; 7 bases align to TRBD1. The CDR3 length is 15 residues. CDR1 and CDR2 from the germline V gene are KGHDR and SFDVKD. The ends lost 4 bases at V and 2 bases at J; junction bases unmatched: 6. The CDR3 sequence is CATSEGTAAQETQYF. The CDR3 DNA is TGTGCCACCAGTGAGGGGACAGCAGCTCAAGAGACCCAGTACTTC.

The chain links TRBV7-2 to TRBJ1-6; 8 nucleotides align to TRBD1. V gave up 10 bases and J gave up 6 bases; unmatched junction bases: 2. Looked up from germline, CDR1 is SGHTA and CDR2 is FQGNSA. The CDR3 runs 12 residues. CDR3 sequence: CAIGQGNSPLHF. DNA of the CDR3: TGTGCCATAGGACAGGGTAATTCACCCCTCCACTTT.

The chain has TRBV12-3 or TRBV12-4 and TRBJ1-5; possible D gene TRBD1, 5 bases. The CDR3 loop spans 14 amino acids. Trimming shortened V by 7 bases and J by 0 bases, and 10 bases separated the two germline ends. CDR3 sequence reads: CASTSRDSNQPQHF. The DNA for the CDR3 is TGTGCCAGCACGAGCAGGGATAGCAATCAGCCCCAGCATTTT.

V usage is TRBV6-2 or TRBV6-3 and J usage is TRBJ1-5, with D unresolved. Germline CDR1 is MNHEY and CDR2 is SVGEGT. V was shortened by 6 bases and J by 7 bases, with 16 bases between the two germline ends. This CDR3 contains 14 residues. The CDR3 DNA reads as TGTGCCAGCAGCGGGGTCTTAGCTGGGCAGCCCCAGCATTTT. It encodes CASSGVLAGQPQHF.

The chain joins TRBV29-1 to TRBJ2-1; 8 bases match TRBD2. Germline CDR1 is SQVTM and CDR2 is ANQGSEA. CDR3 size: 13 residues. The V segment lost 4 bases and the J segment 5 bases; nucleotides outside the gene matches: 4. In DNA, the CDR3 is TGCAGCGTTGGGACTAGCCGAGACAATGAGCAGTTCTTC. Amino acids: CSVGTSRDNEQFF.

The genes are TRBV11-2 and TRBJ1-2; TRBD1 matches at 11 bases. Germline assignment: CDR1 SGHAT and CDR2 FQNNGV. The CDR3 runs to 15 residues. With V trimmed by 6 bases and J by 3 bases, 6 bases remained unmatched. CDR3 sequence reads: CASRYGTGGYYGYTF. The CDR3 bases are TGTGCCAGCAGATATGGGACAGGGGGATACTATGGCTACACCTTC.

The rearrangement uses TRBV27 and TRBJ2-1; D ambiguous. The CDR3 is 13 residues long. CDR1 is MNHEY and CDR2 is SMNVEV in the germline V gene (reference sequence). V lost 4 bases to trimming and J lost 7 bases, with 11 bases between them. CDR3 amino acids: CASSSHERNEQFF. The CDR3 DNA reads TGTGCCAGCAGTTCCCATGAACGGAATGAGCAGTTCTTC.

In its sample, this clonotype was seen a few times. The V gene is TRBV10-3, the J gene TRBJ2-3, with D unresolved. From germline, CDR1 is ENHRY and CDR2 SYGVKD. The CDR3 consists of 16 residues. Trimming took 5 bases from V and 2 from J, leaving 17 bases between them. The chain's CDR3 is CAISRRSNSHTDTQYF. The CDR3 DNA is TGTGCCATCAGTCGCCGTAGTAACAGCCACACAGATACGCAGTATTTT.

This clonotype was seen more than once but under ten times. The chain recombines TRBV2 with TRBJ2-2; 9 bases agree with TRBD1. CDR1 is SNHLY and CDR2 is FYNNEI in the germline V gene. This CDR3 contains 17 residues. The trim removed 5 bases at V and 3 bases at J, leaving 10 bases unmatched. The CDR3 DNA is TGTGCCAGCAGTCACCCGACAGGGGGGGACTACACCGGGGAGCTGTTTTTT. Protein: CASSHPTGGDYTGELFF.

The chain uses TRBV21-1 and TRBJ2-7; the table's TRBD1 call for D was not verified on the DNA. TRBV21-1 is annotated as a pseudogene. This CDR3 region has 13 residues. The CDR3 sequence is CASTPGESYEQYF. The CDR3 DNA is TGTGCCAGCACCCCAGGGGAAAGCTACGAGCAGTACTTC.

This clonotype was observed a few times. A much larger clonotype is one base distant, so this may be a read error. V is TRBV7-3 and J is TRBJ1-1, with TRBD1 as a possible D gene (5 bases). Trimming removed 4 bases from V and 3 bases from J, with 9 bases in between. Germline V gives CDR1 SGHTA, CDR2 FQGTGA. The CDR3 covers 13 residues. The CDR3 here is CASSSTAYTEAFF. DNA of the CDR3: TGTGCCAGCAGCTCGACAGCGTACACTGAAGCTTTCTTT.

In its sample, this clonotype was seen a few times. This chain uses TRBV7-9 with TRBJ2-5; D may be TRBD1 or TRBD2 (5 bases each). Between the trimmed V and J ends, which lost 6 bases and 2 bases, there was a span of 13 bases. Germline lookup yields CDR1 SEHNR and CDR2 FQNEAQ (reference sequence). The CDR3 length is 14 residues. This CDR3 reads CASRWDDVQETQYF. In DNA, the CDR3 is TGTGCCAGCAGATGGGACGATGTACAAGAGACCCAGTACTTC. Full variable domain (missing parts from reference TRBV7-9 and TRBJ2-5): DTGVSQNPRHKITKRGQNVTFRCDPISEHNRLYWYRQTLGQGPEFLTYFQNEAQLEKSRLLSDRFSAERPKGSFSTLEIQRTEQGDSAMYLCASRWDDVQETQYFGPGTRLLVL.

This clonotype was counted at least ten times. The rearrangement joins TRBV7-8 to TRBJ1-2; no firm D call. The V gene lost 5 bases and the J gene lost 4 bases, with 8 bases spanning the gap. The CDR3 loop spans 12 amino acids. Germline-derived CDR1 and CDR2 are SGHVS and FQNEAQ. DNA for the CDR3: TGTGCCAGCAGCCCCGGGCTCTATGGCTACACCTTC. Its protein is CASSPGLYGYTF.

This rearrangement joins TRBV9 to TRBJ1-5; D unresolved. Between the trimmed V and J ends, which lost 0 bases and 0 bases, there was a span of 7 bases. The CDR3 is 15 residues long. Germline loops: CDR1 SGDLS, CDR2 YYNGEE. CDR3 DNA: TGTGCCAGCAGCGTAGAAGGGCTTAGCAATCAGCCCCAGCATTTT. Protein product: CASSVEGLSNQPQHF.